The TCR beta chain under discussion was sequenced for a study of vaccination effects on CD4 cells after COVID-19. Details on this clone: The antigen remains unidentified.

Here immunoSEQ multiplex PCR was the method, and the copy in TCRdb shows in-frame clones only, minus some. This table has 27,000 or so clones, about 80% appearing once. The ends were cut back, 6 bases at V and 2 bases at J, with 21 bases in the middle. There are 17 residues in the CDR3. Germline CDR1 is SNHLY and CDR2 is FYNNEI. Expansion of antigen-specific CD4+ T cells with viral peptide pools was carried out by the ViraFEST assay before sequencing. At the end of about 10 days of culture, CD4+ T cells were isolated. Each participant received a vaccine that was either BNT162b2 or mRNA-1273, given as two doses. None of the vaccinated had previously contracted SARS-CoV-2, and their nucleocapsid antibodies tested negative.

V is TRBV2 and J is TRBJ2-3, with D possibly matching TRBD1 (6 bases). The starting material was CD4+ T cells from PBMCs cultured with HCoV-NL63 spike peptides, obtained after COVID-19 vaccination. The receptor comes from a human donor who received a COVID-19 vaccine. Some clones in this sample may be carry-over from other donors' samples. CDR3 loop: CASRLTGFLSPTDTQYF. The CDR3 nucleotides are TGTGCCAGCAGACTCACAGGGTTTCTCAGTCCCACAGATACGCAGTATTTT.